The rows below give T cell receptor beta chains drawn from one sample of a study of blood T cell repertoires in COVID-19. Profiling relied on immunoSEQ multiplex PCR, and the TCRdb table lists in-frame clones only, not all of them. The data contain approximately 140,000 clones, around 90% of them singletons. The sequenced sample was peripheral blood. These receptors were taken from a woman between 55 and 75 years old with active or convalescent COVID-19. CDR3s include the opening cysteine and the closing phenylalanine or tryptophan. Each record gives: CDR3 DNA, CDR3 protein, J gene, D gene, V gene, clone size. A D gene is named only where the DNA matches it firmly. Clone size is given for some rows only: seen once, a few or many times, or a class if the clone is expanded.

DNA: TGTGCCATCAGTGAAGGACAGGGGAATGGCTACACCTTC; CDR3: CAISEGQGNGYTF; J: TRBJ1-2; D: TRBD1; V: TRBV10-3; size: -
DNA: TGTGCCAGCAGCTTCGGGACAGACTCCTACAATGAGCAGTTCTTC; CDR3: CASSFGTDSYNEQFF; J: TRBJ2-1; D: TRBD1; V: TRBV5-4; size: once
DNA: TGTGCCAGCAAACAGGGGTACACTGAAGCTTTCTTT; CDR3: CASKQGYTEAFF; J: TRBJ1-1; D: TRBD1; V: TRBV7-9; size: -
DNA: TGTGCCAGTAGTATAACAGGGGTTATTTCACCCCTCCACTTT; CDR3: CASSITGVISPLHF; J: TRBJ1-6; D: TRBD1; V: TRBV19; size: few
DNA: TGTGCCATCAGGCGATCGGGGGGTATGAACACTGAAGCTTTCTTT; CDR3: CAIRRSGGMNTEAFF; J: TRBJ1-1; D: -; V: TRBV10-3; size: -
DNA: TGTGCCAGCAGCTTGACAGGGTCTGGAAACACCATATATTTT; CDR3: CASSLTGSGNTIYF; J: TRBJ1-3; D: -; V: TRBV5-5; size: few
DNA: TGCGCCAGCAGCACCCAGGCCCAAACGGGAGAGCAGTACTTC; CDR3: CASSTQAQTGEQYF; J: TRBJ2-7; D: -; V: TRBV5-1; size: -
DNA: TGTGCCAACCCGGGGCCCGACAGGAACGAGCAGTACTTC; CDR3: CANPGPDRNEQYF; J: TRBJ2-7; D: -; V: TRBV21-1; size: -
DNA: TGTGCCAGCTCACCACCGGGACAGTTGAACACTGAAGCTTTCTTT; CDR3: CASSPPGQLNTEAFF; J: TRBJ1-1; D: TRBD1; V: TRBV18; size: -
DNA: TGTGCCAGCGGGCAGGGGGTGCTGAGCACAGATACGCAGTATTTT; CDR3: CASGQGVLSTDTQYF; J: TRBJ2-3; D: TRBD1; V: TRBV19; size: -
DNA: TGTGCCTGGACCACGGGGGGGGCCTACGAGCAGTACTTC; CDR3: CAWTTGGAYEQYF; J: TRBJ2-7; D: TRBD2; V: TRBV30; size: once
DNA: TGTGCCATCTCCCAGGGGGACGAAAAACTGTTTTTT; CDR3: CAISQGDEKLFF; J: TRBJ1-4; D: TRBD1; V: TRBV10-3; size: -
DNA: TGTGCCAGCAGTGAAAACAACCAAGAGACCCAGTACTTC; CDR3: CASSENNQETQYF; J: TRBJ2-5; D: -; V: TRBV2; size: -
DNA: TGTGCCAGCAGTTACGGGCAGGACTTATATGGCTACACCTTC; CDR3: CASSYGQDLYGYTF; J: TRBJ1-2; D: -; V: TRBV6-2/TRBV6-3; size: -
DNA: TGTGCCAGCAGTCTGGACACACTGAATGAAAAACTGTTTTTT; CDR3: CASSLDTLNEKLFF; J: TRBJ1-4; D: -; V: TRBV6-2/TRBV6-3; size: -
DNA: TGTGCCAGCAGGCCGGACAGGGCTATGTTAAGCTACACCTTC; CDR3: CASRPDRAMLSYTF; J: TRBJ1-2; D: TRBD1; V: TRBV5-4; size: -
DNA: TGTGCCAGCAGCCCTAGCTCTGGGGCCAACGTCCTGACTTTC; CDR3: CASSPSSGANVLTF; J: TRBJ2-6; D: -; V: TRBV7-2; size: -
DNA: TGTGCCAGCAGTTCAGGGGGTGGACTCTACAATGAGCAGTTCTTC; CDR3: CASSSGGGLYNEQFF; J: TRBJ2-1; D: TRBD1; V: TRBV3-1/TRBV3-2; size: -
DNA: TGTGCCAGTAGTGAATCGACTAGCGGCTCCTACGAGCAGTACTTC; CDR3: CASSESTSGSYEQYF; J: TRBJ2-7; D: TRBD2; V: TRBV19; size: -
DNA: TGTGCCAGCAGCCCCGGACAGGTTCTGAACACCGGGGAGCTGTTTTTT; CDR3: CASSPGQVLNTGELFF; J: TRBJ2-2; D: TRBD1; V: TRBV11-2; size: -
DNA: TGCGCCAGCGGTAGACAGGGTAGTGACTATGGCTACACCTTC; CDR3: CASGRQGSDYGYTF; J: TRBJ1-2; D: TRBD1; V: TRBV5-1; size: -
DNA: TGTGCCAGCAGCCAACGGGGGACAGGTGGCGGGGAGCTGTTTTTT; CDR3: CASSQRGTGGGELFF; J: TRBJ2-2; D: TRBD1; V: TRBV3-1/TRBV3-2; size: -
DNA: TGTGCCAGCAGTACCGCGGTGGGGCATCAGCCCCAGCATTTT; CDR3: CASSTAVGHQPQHF; J: TRBJ1-5; D: -; V: TRBV6-2/TRBV6-3; size: -